This T cell receptor beta chain was observed in a study of vaccination and CD4 T cells after COVID-19. The CDR3 is 15 amino acids. V was clipped by 0 bases and J by 5 bases, with 12 bases between them. Germline loops: CDR1 LNHNV, CDR2 YYDKDF (reference sequence). MiXCR was run by TCRdb on the PCR reads, yielding one entry per CDR3 protein. The sample records tens of thousands of distinct CDR3 sequences, roughly 50% being singletons. Noted time point: late sampling 161 to 241 days after vaccination in a few convalescent patients. The TCR sequence derives from a human donor who had recovered from COVID-19. The V call is TRBV15, the J call TRBJ2-3; D ambiguous. The material sequenced was CD4+ T cells from blood, taken about 7 months after SARS-CoV-2 vaccination. The CDR3 nucleotides read TGTGCCACCAGCAGAGATCCAGTCGCCGGAGATACGCAGTATTTT. Translated: CATSRDPVAGDTQYF. The variable domain in full, with the rest retrieved from reference TRBV15 and TRBJ2-3, is DAMVIQNPRYQVTQFGKPVTLSCSQTLNHNVMYWYQQKSSQAPKLLFHYYDKDFNNEADTPDNFQSRRPNTSFCFLDIRSPGLGDTAMYLCATSRDPVAGDTQYFGPGTRLTVL.